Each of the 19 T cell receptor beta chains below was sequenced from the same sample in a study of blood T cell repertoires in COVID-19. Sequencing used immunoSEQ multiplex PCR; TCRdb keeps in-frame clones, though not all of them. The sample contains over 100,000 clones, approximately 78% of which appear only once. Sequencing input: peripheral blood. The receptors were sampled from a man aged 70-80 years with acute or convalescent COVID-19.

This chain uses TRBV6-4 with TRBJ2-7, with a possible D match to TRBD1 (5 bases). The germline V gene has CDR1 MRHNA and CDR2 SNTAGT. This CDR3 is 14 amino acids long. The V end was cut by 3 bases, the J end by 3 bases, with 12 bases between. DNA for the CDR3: TGTGCCAGCAGTGAGGGGCAGGGTATCTACGAGCAGTACTTC. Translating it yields CASSEGQGIYEQYF.

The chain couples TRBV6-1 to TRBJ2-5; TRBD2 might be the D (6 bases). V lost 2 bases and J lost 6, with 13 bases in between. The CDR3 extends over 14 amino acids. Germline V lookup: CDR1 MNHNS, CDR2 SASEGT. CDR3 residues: CASSEPPSVKTQYF. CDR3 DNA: TGTGCCAGCAGTGAACCACCTAGCGTAAAGACCCAGTACTTC.

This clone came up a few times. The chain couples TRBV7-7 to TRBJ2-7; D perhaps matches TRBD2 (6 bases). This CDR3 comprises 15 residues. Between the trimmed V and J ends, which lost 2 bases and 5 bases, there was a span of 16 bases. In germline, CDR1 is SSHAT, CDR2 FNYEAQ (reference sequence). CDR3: CASSLWGVLSDEQYF. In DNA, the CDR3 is TGTGCCAGCAGCTTATGGGGGGTGCTGAGTGACGAGCAGTACTTC.

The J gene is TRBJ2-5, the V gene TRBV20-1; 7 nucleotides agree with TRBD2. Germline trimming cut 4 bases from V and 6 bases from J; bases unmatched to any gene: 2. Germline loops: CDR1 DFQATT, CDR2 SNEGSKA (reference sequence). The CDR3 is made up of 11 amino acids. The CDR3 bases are TGCAGTGCTACGCGGGAGAAGACCCAGTACTTC. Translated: CSATREKTQYF.

The CDR3 loop is CASSPSGKSDYEQYF. CDR3 DNA: TGTGCCAGCAGTCCTTCGGGGAAGAGCGACTACGAGCAGTACTTC. V gene TRBV28 combines with J gene TRBJ2-7, with a possible D match to TRBD2 (5 bases). The CDR3 consists of 15 residues. Trimming removed 5 bases from V and 3 bases from J, with 17 bases in between. CDR1 MDHEN and CDR2 SYDVKM come from the germline V gene.

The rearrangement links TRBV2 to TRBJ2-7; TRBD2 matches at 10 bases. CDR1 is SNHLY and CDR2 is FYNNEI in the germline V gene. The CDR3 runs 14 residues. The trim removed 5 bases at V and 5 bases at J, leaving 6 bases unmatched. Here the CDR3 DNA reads TGTGCCAGCAGTTTGGTACTAGCGGGAAACGAGCAGTACTTC. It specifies CASSLVLAGNEQYF.

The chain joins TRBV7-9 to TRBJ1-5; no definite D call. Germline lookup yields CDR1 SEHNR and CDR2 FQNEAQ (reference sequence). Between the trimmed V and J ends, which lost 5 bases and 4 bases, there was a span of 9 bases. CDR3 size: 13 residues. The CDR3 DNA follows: TGTGCCAGCAGCCCGATCACTAATCAGCCCCAGCATTTT. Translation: CASSPITNQPQHF. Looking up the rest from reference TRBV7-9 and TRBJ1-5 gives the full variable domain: DTGVSQNPRHKITKRGQNVTFRCDPISEHNRLYWYRQTLGQGPEFLTYFQNEAQLEKSRLLSDRFSAERPKGSFSTLEIQRTEQGDSAMYLCASSPITNQPQHFGDGTRLSIL.

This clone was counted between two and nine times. CDR3 bases: TGTGCCAGCACCCTAGGGGAGGTAGTGAGTGAAAAACTGTTTTTT. Translation gives CASTLGEVVSEKLFF. The V gene is TRBV6-5, the J gene TRBJ1-4; D perhaps matches TRBD1 (5 bases). Trimming shortened V by 7 bases and J by 7 bases, and 19 bases separated the two germline ends. Germline CDR1 reads MNHEY; CDR2 reads SVGAGI. The CDR3 length is 15 residues.

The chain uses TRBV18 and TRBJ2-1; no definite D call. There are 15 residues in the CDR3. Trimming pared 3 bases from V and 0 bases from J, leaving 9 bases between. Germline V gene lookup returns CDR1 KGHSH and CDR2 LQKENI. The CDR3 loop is CASSPAQISYNEQFF. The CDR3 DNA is TGTGCCAGCTCACCGGCCCAGATCTCCTACAATGAGCAGTTCTTC.

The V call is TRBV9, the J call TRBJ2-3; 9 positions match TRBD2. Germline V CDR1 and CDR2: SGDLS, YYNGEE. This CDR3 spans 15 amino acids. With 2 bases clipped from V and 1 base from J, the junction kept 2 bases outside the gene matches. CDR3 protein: CASSVSSGGTDTQYF. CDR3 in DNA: TGTGCCAGCAGCGTGTCTAGCGGGGGCACAGATACGCAGTATTTT. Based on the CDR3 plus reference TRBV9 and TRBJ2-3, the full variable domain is DSGVTQTPKHLITATGQRVTLRCSPRSGDLSVYWYQQSLDQGLQFLIQYYNGEERAKGNILERFSAQQFPDLHSELNLSSLELGDSALYFCASSVSSGGTDTQYFGPGTRLTVL.

Here the CDR3 DNA reads TGTGCCAGCAGCTTAGAATACTCTGGAAACACCATATATTTT. Translating gives CASSLEYSGNTIYF. The rearrangement uses TRBV7-9 and TRBJ1-3; D ambiguous. CDR3 length equals 14 residues. The germline V gene encodes CDR1 SEHNR and CDR2 FQNEAQ (reference sequence). V shed 1 base and J shed 0 bases, with 4 bases lying between them.

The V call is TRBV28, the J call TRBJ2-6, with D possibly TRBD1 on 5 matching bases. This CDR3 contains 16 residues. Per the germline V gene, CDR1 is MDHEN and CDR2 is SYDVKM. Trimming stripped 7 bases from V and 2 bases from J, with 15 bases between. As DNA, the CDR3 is TGTGCCAGCAATCAGGGAATCGGGCCTGGGGCCAACGTCCTGACTTTC. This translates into CASNQGIGPGANVLTF.

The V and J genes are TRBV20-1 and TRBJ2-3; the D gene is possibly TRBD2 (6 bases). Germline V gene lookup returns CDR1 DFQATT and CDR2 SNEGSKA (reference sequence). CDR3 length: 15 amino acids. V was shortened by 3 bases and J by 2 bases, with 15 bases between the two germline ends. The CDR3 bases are TGCAGTGCTAGTGGTTTTTCTAGCGACACAGATACGCAGTATTTT. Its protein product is CSASGFSSDTDTQYF.

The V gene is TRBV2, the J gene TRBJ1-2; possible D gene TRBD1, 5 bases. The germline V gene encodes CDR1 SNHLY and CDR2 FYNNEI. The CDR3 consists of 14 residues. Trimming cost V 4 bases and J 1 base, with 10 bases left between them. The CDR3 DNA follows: TGTGCCAGCAGTGGGCAGGGCTATAACTATGGCTACACCTTC. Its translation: CASSGQGYNYGYTF.

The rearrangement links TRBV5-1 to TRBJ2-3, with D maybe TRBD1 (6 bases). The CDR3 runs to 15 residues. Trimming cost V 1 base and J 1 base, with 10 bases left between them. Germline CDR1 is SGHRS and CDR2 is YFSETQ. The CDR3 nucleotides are TGCGCCAGCAGCTTGCAGGGGCTCGGCACAGATACGCAGTATTTT. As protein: CASSLQGLGTDTQYF. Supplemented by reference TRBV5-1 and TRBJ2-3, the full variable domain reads KAGVTQTPRYLIKTRGQQVTLSCSPISGHRSVSWYQQTPGQGLQFLFEYFSETQRNKGNFPGRFSGRQFSNSRSEMNVSTLELGDSALYLCASSLQGLGTDTQYFGPGTRLTVL.

This chain's CDR3 is CASSWTGDGSPLHF. The CDR3 DNA is TGTGCCAGCAGTTGGACAGGGGATGGATCACCCCTCCACTTT. The chain employs TRBV28 and TRBJ1-6; TRBD1 agrees at 9 bases. CDR3 size: 14 residues. V was clipped by 4 bases and J by 10 bases; unmatched bases: 5. Germline V CDR1 and CDR2: MDHEN, SYDVKM.

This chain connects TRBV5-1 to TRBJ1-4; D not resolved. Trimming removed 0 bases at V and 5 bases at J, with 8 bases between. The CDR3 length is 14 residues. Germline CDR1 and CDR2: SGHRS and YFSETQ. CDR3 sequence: CASSLAPQNEKLFF. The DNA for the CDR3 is TGCGCCAGCAGCTTGGCCCCACAGAATGAAAAACTGTTTTTT.

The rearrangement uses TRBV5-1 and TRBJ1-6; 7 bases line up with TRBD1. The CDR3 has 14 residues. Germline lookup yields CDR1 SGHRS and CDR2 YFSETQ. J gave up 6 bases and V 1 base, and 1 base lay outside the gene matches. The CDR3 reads CASSLHRGNSPLHF. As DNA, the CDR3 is TGCGCCAGCAGCTTGCACAGGGGTAATTCACCCCTCCACTTT.

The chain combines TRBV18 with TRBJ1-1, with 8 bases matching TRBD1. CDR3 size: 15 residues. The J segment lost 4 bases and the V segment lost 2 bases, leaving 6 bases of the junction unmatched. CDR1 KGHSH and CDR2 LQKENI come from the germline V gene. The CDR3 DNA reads TGTGCCAGCTCACCAGACCAGGGGGCGGCCACTGAAGCTTTCTTT. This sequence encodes CASSPDQGAATEAFF. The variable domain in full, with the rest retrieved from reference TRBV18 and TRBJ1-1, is NAGVMQNPRHLVRRRGQEARLRCSPMKGHSHVYWYRQLPEEGLKFMVYLQKENIIDESGMPKERFSAEFPKEGPSILRIQQVVRGDSAAYFCASSPDQGAATEAFFGQGTRLTVV.